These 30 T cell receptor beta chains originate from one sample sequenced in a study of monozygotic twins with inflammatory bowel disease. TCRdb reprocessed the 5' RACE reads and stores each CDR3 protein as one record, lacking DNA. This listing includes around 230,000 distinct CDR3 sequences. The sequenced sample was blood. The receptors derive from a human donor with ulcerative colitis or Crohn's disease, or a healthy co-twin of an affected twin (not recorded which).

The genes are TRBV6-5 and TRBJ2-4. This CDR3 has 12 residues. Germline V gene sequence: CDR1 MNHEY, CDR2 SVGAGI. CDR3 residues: CASSYSGNIQYF.

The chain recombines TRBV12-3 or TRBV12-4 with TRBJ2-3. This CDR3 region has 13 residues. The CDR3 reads CASSQMWKDTQYF.

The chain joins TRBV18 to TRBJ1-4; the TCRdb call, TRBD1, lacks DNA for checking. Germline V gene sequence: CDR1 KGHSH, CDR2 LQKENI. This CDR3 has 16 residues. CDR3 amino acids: CASSPPVTRPNEKLFF.

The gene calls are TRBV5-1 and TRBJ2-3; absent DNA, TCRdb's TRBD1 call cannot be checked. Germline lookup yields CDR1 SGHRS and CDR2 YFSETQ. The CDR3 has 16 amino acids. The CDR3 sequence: CASSLGGQPSTDTQYF.

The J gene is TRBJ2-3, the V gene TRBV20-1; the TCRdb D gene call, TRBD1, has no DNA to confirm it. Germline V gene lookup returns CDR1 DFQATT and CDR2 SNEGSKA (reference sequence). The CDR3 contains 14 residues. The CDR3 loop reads CSASTGLRTDTQYF.

The chain's CDR3 is CASSDGQGNTEAFF. The chain couples TRBV7-9 to TRBJ1-1; the D gene TCRdb calls, TRBD1, cannot be checked with no DNA. Germline CDR1 is SEHNR and CDR2 is FQNEAQ (reference sequence). The CDR3 covers 14 residues.

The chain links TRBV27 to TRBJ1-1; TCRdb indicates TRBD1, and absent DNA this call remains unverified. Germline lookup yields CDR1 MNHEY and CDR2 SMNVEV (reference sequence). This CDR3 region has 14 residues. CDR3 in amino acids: CASRKTTGHAEAFF.

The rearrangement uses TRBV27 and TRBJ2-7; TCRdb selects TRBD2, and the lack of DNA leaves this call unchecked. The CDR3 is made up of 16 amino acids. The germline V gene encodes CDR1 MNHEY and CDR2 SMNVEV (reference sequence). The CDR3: CASSLGLAENVYEQYF.

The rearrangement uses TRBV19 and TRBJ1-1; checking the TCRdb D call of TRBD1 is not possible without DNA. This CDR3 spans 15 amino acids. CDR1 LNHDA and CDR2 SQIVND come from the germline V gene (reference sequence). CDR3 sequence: CASSHGQGWLPEAFF.

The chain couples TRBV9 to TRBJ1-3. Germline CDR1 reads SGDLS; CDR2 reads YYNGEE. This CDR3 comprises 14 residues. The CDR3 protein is CASSVASSGNTIYF.

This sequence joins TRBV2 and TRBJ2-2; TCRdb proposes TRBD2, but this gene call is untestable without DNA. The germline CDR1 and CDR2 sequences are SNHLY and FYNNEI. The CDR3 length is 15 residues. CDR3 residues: CASSGTSSNTGELFF.

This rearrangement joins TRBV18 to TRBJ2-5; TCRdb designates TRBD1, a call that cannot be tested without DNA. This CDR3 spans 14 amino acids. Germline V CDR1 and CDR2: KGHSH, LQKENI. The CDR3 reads CASSPGRARETQYF. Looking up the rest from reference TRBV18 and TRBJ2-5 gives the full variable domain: NAGVMQNPRHLVRRRGQEARLRCSPMKGHSHVYWYRQLPEEGLKFMVYLQKENIIDESGMPKERFSAEFPKEGPSILRIQQVVRGDSAAYFCASSPGRARETQYFGPGTRLLVL.

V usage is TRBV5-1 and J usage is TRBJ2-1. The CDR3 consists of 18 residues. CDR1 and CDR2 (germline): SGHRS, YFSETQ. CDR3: CASNPERVNFYRYNEQFF.

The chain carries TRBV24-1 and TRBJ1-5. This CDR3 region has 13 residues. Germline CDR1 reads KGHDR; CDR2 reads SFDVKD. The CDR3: CATSDSAGLPQHF.

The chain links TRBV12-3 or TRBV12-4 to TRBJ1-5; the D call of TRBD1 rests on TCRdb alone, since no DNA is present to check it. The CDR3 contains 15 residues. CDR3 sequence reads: CASSLVGRGLQPQHF.

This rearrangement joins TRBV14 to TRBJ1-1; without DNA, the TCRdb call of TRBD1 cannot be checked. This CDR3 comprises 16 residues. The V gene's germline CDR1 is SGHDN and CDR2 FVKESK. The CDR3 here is CASSQFPTGGNTEAFF.

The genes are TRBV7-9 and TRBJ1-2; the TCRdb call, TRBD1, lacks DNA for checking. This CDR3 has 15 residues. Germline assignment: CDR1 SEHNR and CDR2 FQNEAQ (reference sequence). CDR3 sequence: CASTSTDRINYGYTF.

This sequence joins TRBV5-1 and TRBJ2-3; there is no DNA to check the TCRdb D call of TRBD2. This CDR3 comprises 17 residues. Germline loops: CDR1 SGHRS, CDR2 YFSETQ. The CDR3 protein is CASSVQRTSGGTDTQYF. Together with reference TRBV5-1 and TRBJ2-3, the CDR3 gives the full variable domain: KAGVTQTPRYLIKTRGQQVTLSCSPISGHRSVSWYQQTPGQGLQFLFEYFSETQRNKGNFPGRFSGRQFSNSRSEMNVSTLELGDSALYLCASSVQRTSGGTDTQYFGPGTRLTVL.

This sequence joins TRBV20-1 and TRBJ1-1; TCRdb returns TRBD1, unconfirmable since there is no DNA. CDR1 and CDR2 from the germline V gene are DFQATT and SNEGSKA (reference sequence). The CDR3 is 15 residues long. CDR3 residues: CSARAGARGDTEAFF.

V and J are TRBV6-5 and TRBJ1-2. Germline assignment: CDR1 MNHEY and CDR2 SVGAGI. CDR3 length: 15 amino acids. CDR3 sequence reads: CASSYSGKFNYGYTF.

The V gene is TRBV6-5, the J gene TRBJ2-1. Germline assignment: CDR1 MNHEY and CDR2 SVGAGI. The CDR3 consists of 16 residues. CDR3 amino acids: CASSSLTASLGNEQFF.

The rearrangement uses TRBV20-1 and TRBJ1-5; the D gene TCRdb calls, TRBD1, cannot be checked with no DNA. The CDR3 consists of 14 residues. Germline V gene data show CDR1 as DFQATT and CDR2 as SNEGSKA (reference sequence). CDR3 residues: CSATVDRINQPQHF.

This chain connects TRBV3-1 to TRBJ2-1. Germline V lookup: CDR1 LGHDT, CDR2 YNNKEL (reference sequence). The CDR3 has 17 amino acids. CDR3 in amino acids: CASSPQAELFSYNEQFF.

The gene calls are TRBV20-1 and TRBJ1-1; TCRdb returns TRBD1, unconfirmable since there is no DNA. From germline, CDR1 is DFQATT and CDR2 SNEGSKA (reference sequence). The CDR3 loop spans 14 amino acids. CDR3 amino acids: CSAREAGPNTEAFF.

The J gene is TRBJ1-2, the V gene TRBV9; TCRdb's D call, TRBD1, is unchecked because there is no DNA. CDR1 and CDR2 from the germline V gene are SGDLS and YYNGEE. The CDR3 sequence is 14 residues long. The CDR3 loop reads CASSVGQGVYGYTF.

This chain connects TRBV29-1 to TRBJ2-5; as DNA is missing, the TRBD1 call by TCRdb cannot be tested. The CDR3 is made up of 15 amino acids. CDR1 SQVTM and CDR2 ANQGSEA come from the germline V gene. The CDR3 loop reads CSVGGERGPQETQYF.

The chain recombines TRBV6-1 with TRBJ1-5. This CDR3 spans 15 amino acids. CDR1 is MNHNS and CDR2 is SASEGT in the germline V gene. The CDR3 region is CASSVGREPGRPQHF.

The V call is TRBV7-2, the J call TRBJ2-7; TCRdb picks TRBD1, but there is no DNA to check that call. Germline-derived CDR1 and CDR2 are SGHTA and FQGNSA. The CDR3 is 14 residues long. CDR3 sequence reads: CASSPLGQAYEQYF.

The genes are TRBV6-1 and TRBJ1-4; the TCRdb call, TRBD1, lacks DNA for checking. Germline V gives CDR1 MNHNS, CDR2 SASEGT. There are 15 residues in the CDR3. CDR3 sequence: CASREFGTANEKLFF.

CDR3 region: CSAGSFRGSTNEKLFF. The gene calls are TRBV20-1 and TRBJ1-4; the D call of TRBD1 rests on TCRdb alone, since no DNA is present to check it. This CDR3 is 16 amino acids long. CDR1 is DFQATT, CDR2 SNEGSKA, per germline (reference sequence).